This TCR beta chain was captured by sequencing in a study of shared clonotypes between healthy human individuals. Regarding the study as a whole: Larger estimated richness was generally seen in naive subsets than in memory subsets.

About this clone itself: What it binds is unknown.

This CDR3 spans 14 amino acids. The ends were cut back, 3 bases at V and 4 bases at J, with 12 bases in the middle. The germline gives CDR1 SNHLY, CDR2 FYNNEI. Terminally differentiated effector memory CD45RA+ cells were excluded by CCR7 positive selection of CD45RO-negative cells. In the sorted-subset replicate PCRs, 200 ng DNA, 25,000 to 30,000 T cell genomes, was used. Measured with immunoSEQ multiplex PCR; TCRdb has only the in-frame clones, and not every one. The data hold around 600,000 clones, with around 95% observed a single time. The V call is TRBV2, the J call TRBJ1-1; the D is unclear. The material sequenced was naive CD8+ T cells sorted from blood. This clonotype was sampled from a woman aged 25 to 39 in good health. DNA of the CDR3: TGTGCCAGCAGTGATTCTGGGATGGGCACTGAAGCTTTCTTT. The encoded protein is CASSDSGMGTEAFF.